This paragraph covers one T cell receptor (beta chain) sequence. The antigen is unknown. The data are from a study of cytomegalovirus exposure and HLA in healthy donors. Findings and caveats of the study: There were reportedly fewer N-insertions in an Asian-associated ancestry cluster than the roughly 680-donor mean, in a later analysis.

V lost 0 bases and J lost 2, with 17 bases in between. CDR3 size: 17 residues. CDR1 is SGDLS, CDR2 YYNGEE, per germline. PCR was performed using 60 Vbeta and 13 Jbeta primers. TCRdb's table, derived via immunoSEQ multiplex PCR, lists solely in-frame clones and lacks some. This table has about 130,000 clones, about three quarters appearing once. This sequence originates from a human donor in good health. The sample taken for sequencing was PBMCs. The V gene is TRBV9, the J gene TRBJ1-2, with a tentative D call TRBD1 (5 bases). CDR3 sequence reads: CASSVVAGQGENYGYTF. DNA of the CDR3: TGTGCCAGCAGCGTAGTGGCAGGGCAAGGAGAGAACTATGGCTACACCTTC.